These 30 T cell receptor beta chains originate from one sample sequenced in a study of T cells in localized non-small cell lung cancer. TCRdb keeps only in-frame clones here, not all; method: immunoSEQ multiplex PCR. The sample consists of 25,000 or so clones, around 86% of them appearing once. The sample was peripheral blood, taken before any cancer treatment. The receptors here all came from a woman aged 35-75 years with stage I lung adenocarcinoma.

The genes are TRBV12-5 and TRBJ1-1; D gene ambiguous. The germline CDR1 and CDR2 sequences are LGHNT and FRNRAP. The CDR3 is 12 residues long. Deletions cut 3 bases from V and 4 bases from J, with 6 bases between. CDR3 region: CASGLVATEAFF. Here the CDR3 DNA reads TGTGCTAGTGGTTTAGTGGCCACTGAAGCTTTCTTT.

This clone was seen just once. The J gene is TRBJ1-2, the V gene TRBV7-2; 10 bases match TRBD1. The V gene end was trimmed by 5 bases and the J gene end by 1 base; junction bases not matched to a gene: 4. Germline V gene sequence: CDR1 SGHTA, CDR2 FQGNSA. The CDR3 length is 15 residues. The CDR3 sequence is CASSPGTGVNYGYTF. CDR3 sequence (DNA): TGTGCCAGCAGCCCCGGGACAGGGGTTAACTATGGCTACACCTTC.

This sequence joins TRBV20-1 and TRBJ2-1; 9 nucleotides line up with TRBD2. CDR1 and CDR2 (germline): DFQATT, SNEGSKA (reference sequence). This CDR3 region has 11 residues. CDR3 sequence: CRTSGNNEQFF. As DNA, the CDR3 is TGCAGGACTAGCGGTAACAATGAGCAGTTCTTC.

The rearrangement uses TRBV11-2 and TRBJ2-2; D assignment may be TRBD1 or TRBD2 (5 bases each). Trimming removed 5 bases from V and 5 bases from J, with 15 bases in between. Germline V lookup: CDR1 SGHAT, CDR2 FQNNGV. This CDR3 has 15 amino acids. In nucleotides, the CDR3 is TGTGCCAGCAGCCGGGACCCCGAGGGGACCGGGGAGCTGTTTTTT. Amino acids: CASSRDPEGTGELFF.

The chain uses TRBV4-3 and TRBJ2-1; D may be TRBD2 (5 bases). This CDR3 contains 15 residues. From germline, CDR1 is LGHNA and CDR2 YSLEER. V lost 1 base to trimming and J lost 3 bases, with 10 bases between them. The CDR3 region is CASSQAGLIYNEQFF. Written as DNA, the CDR3 is TGCGCCAGCAGCCAAGCAGGACTCATCTACAATGAGCAGTTCTTC.

The chain is built from TRBV9 and TRBJ2-2; D is ambiguous. The germline V gene has CDR1 SGDLS and CDR2 YYNGEE. The CDR3 spans 14 residues. Trimming pared 0 bases from V and 4 bases from J, leaving 7 bases between. The CDR3 protein is CASSVEVGTGELFF. CDR3 in DNA: TGTGCCAGCAGCGTAGAGGTGGGCACCGGGGAGCTGTTTTTT.

The chain combines TRBV7-9 with TRBJ1-2; 7 bases map to TRBD1. V lost 3 bases to trimming and J lost 6 bases; unmatched junction nucleotides: 7. The germline V gene has CDR1 SEHNR and CDR2 FQNEAQ (reference sequence). The CDR3 spans 14 residues. The CDR3 spells CASSLSRGYNGYTF. For the CDR3, the DNA is TGTGCCAGCAGCTTGTCCAGGGGGTACAATGGCTACACCTTC.

The sample holds one count of this clone. The chain carries TRBV6-6 and TRBJ1-5; D is unclear. CDR1 is MNHNY and CDR2 is SVGAGI in the germline V gene (reference sequence). The V gene lost 5 bases and the J gene lost 2 bases, with 7 bases spanning the gap. This CDR3 region has 13 residues. The CDR3 DNA sequence: TGTGCCAGCAGTCAAGACGGCAATCAGCCCCAGCATTTT. It translates to CASSQDGNQPQHF.

This clone came up a few times. V and J are TRBV7-8 and TRBJ2-1; 9 nucleotides align to TRBD1. In germline, CDR1 is SGHVS, CDR2 FQNEAQ. V lost 5 bases, J lost 3 bases, and 14 bases stayed unmatched. CDR3 length: 18 residues. CDR3 sequence: CASSPWGRDRAIYNEQFF. The DNA of the CDR3 is TGTGCCAGCAGCCCGTGGGGCAGGGACAGGGCTATCTACAATGAGCAGTTCTTC.

V and J are TRBV11-3 and TRBJ1-4; D might be TRBD1 (5 bases). CDR3 length equals 16 residues. Germline V gene sequence: CDR1 SGHNT, CDR2 YENEEA. V shed 5 bases and J shed 0 bases, with 13 bases lying between them. CDR3 loop: CASSLGQAATNEKLFF. The CDR3 nucleotides read TGTGCCAGCAGCCTTGGACAAGCTGCAACTAATGAAAAACTGTTTTTT.

J is TRBJ1-1 and V is TRBV7-2; perhaps TRBD1 as D (6 bases). Germline V CDR1 and CDR2: SGHTA, FQGNSA. V was cut by 3 bases and J by 6 bases, with 17 bases left in between. The CDR3 runs 15 residues. The CDR3 protein is CASSFGGAVDAEAFF. The CDR3 DNA reads as TGTGCCAGCAGCTTCGGGGGCGCGGTTGACGCTGAAGCTTTCTTT.

This clone is a singleton in its sample. The chain employs TRBV30 and TRBJ1-4, with D tentatively TRBD1 (6 bases). Germline CDR1 GTSNPN, CDR2 SVGIG (reference sequence). Trimming pared 4 bases from V and 8 bases from J, leaving 11 bases between. The CDR3 spans 12 residues. CDR3 DNA sequence: TGTGCCTGGAATCAGGGGAAGGAAAAACTGTTTTTT. Protein sequence: CAWNQGKEKLFF.

The J gene is TRBJ1-2, the V gene TRBV21-1. TRBV21-1 is a recognized pseudogene. The CDR3 contains 14 residues. The CDR3 protein is CASSKATGGYGYTF. CDR3 DNA: TGTGCCAGCAGCAAAGCTACGGGCGGCTATGGCTACACCTTC.

A single count supports this clone. This sequence joins TRBV30 and TRBJ1-3; a weak D match, TRBD1 (6 bases). The CDR3 extends over 13 amino acids. With 2 bases removed from V and 1 base from J, the gap between germline ends came to 6 bases. Germline lookup yields CDR1 GTSNPN and CDR2 SVGIG (reference sequence). This CDR3 reads CAWSTGSGNTIYF. The CDR3 nucleotides are TGTGCCTGGAGTACAGGGTCTGGAAACACCATATATTTT.

The chain links TRBV29-1 to TRBJ2-2; unclear D gene. V lost 6 bases and J lost 1, with 3 bases in between. The germline CDR1 and CDR2 sequences are SQVTM and ANQGSEA. The CDR3 totals 11 residues. CDR3 nucleotides: TGCAGCGTCAGGAACACCGGGGAGCTGTTTTTT. Translation gives CSVRNTGELFF.

The rearrangement links TRBV19 to TRBJ1-5, with D perhaps TRBD1 (6 bases). V was clipped by 4 bases and J by 5 bases, with 12 bases between them. Germline V gives CDR1 LNHDA, CDR2 SQIVND (reference sequence). This CDR3 is built from 14 residues. Here the CDR3 DNA reads TGTGCCAGTAGTACCAGGGGCTACTATCAGCCCCAGCATTTT. This sequence encodes CASSTRGYYQPQHF.

By share, this clone ranks as medium-sized. The rearrangement links TRBV2 to TRBJ1-1; D uncertain. CDR3 length: 13 residues. The V end lost 4 bases, the J end lost 1 base, and 7 bases lay between the germline ends. Germline CDR1 SNHLY, CDR2 FYNNEI. The CDR3 spells CASSGQRNTEAFF. In DNA form, the CDR3 reads TGTGCCAGCAGTGGCCAGAGGAACACTGAAGCTTTCTTT.

The chain carries TRBV21-1 and TRBJ1-2. TRBV21-1 is flagged as a pseudogene. This CDR3 is built from 15 residues. The chain's CDR3 is CASSKNVGVGFGYTF. For the CDR3, the DNA is TGTGCCAGCAGCAAAAACGTGGGGGTGGGTTTTGGCTACACCTTC.

This clone is a singleton in its sample. The chain is built from TRBV29-1 and TRBJ2-1; 8 nucleotides line up with TRBD1. J gave up 7 bases and V 2 bases, and 13 bases lay outside the gene matches. CDR1 is SQVTM and CDR2 is ANQGSEA in the germline V gene. The CDR3 length is 16 residues. The DNA for the CDR3 is TGCAGCGTTGAATTAAGGGCGGACAGGGCTCAAAATGAGCAGTTCTTC. Amino acids: CSVELRADRAQNEQFF.

This chain uses TRBV6-4 with TRBJ1-1, with D maybe TRBD1 (6 bases). This CDR3 has 16 amino acids. The germline V and J ends were trimmed by 2 bases and 4 bases, with 17 bases remaining between them. From germline, CDR1 is MRHNA and CDR2 SNTAGT. The CDR3: CASSDGGGGATTEAFF. The DNA of the CDR3 is TGTGCCAGCAGTGACGGCGGGGGGGGCGCGACCACTGAAGCTTTCTTT.

The rearrangement joins TRBV19 to TRBJ2-1; 11 bases fit TRBD2. V was pared by 7 bases and J by 4 bases, with 6 bases of the junction left unmatched. The length of the CDR3 is 15 residues. Germline V gene sequence: CDR1 LNHDA, CDR2 SQIVND (reference sequence). CDR3 protein: CASNPLAGDYNEQFF. In nucleotides, the CDR3 is TGTGCCAGTAACCCACTAGCGGGGGATTACAATGAGCAGTTCTTC.

The chain links TRBV2 to TRBJ1-1; TRBD1 matches 11 bases. CDR3 size: 14 residues. Germline V gene data show CDR1 as SNHLY and CDR2 as FYNNEI. J gave up 3 bases and V 6 bases, and 3 bases lay outside the gene matches. This chain's CDR3 is CASRDRGRDTEAFF. CDR3 nucleotides: TGTGCCAGCAGGGACAGGGGGCGGGACACTGAAGCTTTCTTT. The full variable domain, in which reference TRBV2 and TRBJ1-1 provide the parts outside the CDR3, is EPEVTQTPSHQVTQMGQEVILRCVPISNHLYFYWYRQILGQKVEFLVSFYNNEISEKSEIFDDQFSVERPDGSNFTLKIRSTKLEDSAMYFCASRDRGRDTEAFFGQGTRLTVV.

This clone came up once. The CDR3 DNA sequence: TGTGCCAGCAGCTTAGATGGACAGGGAAGCTATGGCTACACCTTC. It yields the protein CASSLDGQGSYGYTF. The chain links TRBV7-9 to TRBJ1-2; the match to TRBD1 covers 8 bases. This CDR3 contains 15 residues. Germline lookup yields CDR1 SEHNR and CDR2 FQNEAQ (reference sequence). The ends lost 1 base at V and 4 bases at J; junction bases unmatched: 5.

Only one count was recorded for this clone. The chain combines TRBV4-3 with TRBJ1-2; no clear D gene. V lost 0 bases and J lost 3, with 11 bases in between. The CDR3 covers 15 residues. Germline V gene lookup returns CDR1 LGHNA and CDR2 YSLEER. CDR3 in DNA: TGCGCCAGCAGCCAAGAGCGTCTCTTTGACTATGGCTACACCTTC. The encoded protein is CASSQERLFDYGYTF.

This clone was detected only a few times. The chain employs TRBV6-1 and TRBJ1-1; D is undetermined. CDR3 size: 11 residues. V lost 7 bases, J lost 10 bases, and 13 bases lay in between. In germline, CDR1 is MNHNS, CDR2 SASEGT. This CDR3 reads CASMGEVRAFF. The CDR3 nucleotides read TGTGCCAGCATGGGCGAAGTGAGAGCTTTCTTT.

This rearrangement joins TRBV11-2 to TRBJ1-1, with D hard to call. Germline lookup yields CDR1 SGHAT and CDR2 FQNNGV. The germline V and J ends were trimmed by 1 base and 0 bases, with 6 bases remaining between them. CDR3 length equals 14 residues. In DNA, the CDR3 is TGTGCCAGCAGCTTAGGGTTGGTGAACACTGAAGCTTTCTTT. Translating it yields CASSLGLVNTEAFF.

The V and J genes are TRBV19 and TRBJ2-1; 10 positions match TRBD2. The V gene end was trimmed by 3 bases and the J gene end by 4 bases; junction bases not matched to a gene: 3. This CDR3 has 15 amino acids. Germline V lookup: CDR1 LNHDA, CDR2 SQIVND (reference sequence). CDR3 in DNA: TGTGCCAGTAGTATGGGTAGCGGGGGGTACAATGAGCAGTTCTTC. It yields the protein CASSMGSGGYNEQFF. The full variable domain, completed using reference TRBV19 and TRBJ2-1, is DGGITQSPKYLFRKEGQNVTLSCEQNLNHDAMYWYRQDPGQGLRLIYYSQIVNDFQKGDIAEGYSVSREKKESFPLTVTSAQKNPTAFYLCASSMGSGGYNEQFFGPGTRLTVL.

The chain couples TRBV19 to TRBJ1-5, with 7 bases aligning to TRBD1. The CDR3 has 13 residues. With 7 bases clipped from V and 3 bases from J, the junction kept 3 bases outside the gene matches. CDR1 is LNHDA, CDR2 SQIVND, per germline (reference sequence). The CDR3 region is CASTGTANQPQHF. The CDR3 region has the DNA TGTGCCAGTACCGGGACAGCCAATCAGCCCCAGCATTTT.

This chain's CDR3 is CASSWDRNQPQHF. In DNA form, the CDR3 reads TGTGCCAGTAGTTGGGACAGAAATCAGCCCCAGCATTTT. The genes are TRBV19 and TRBJ1-5; 7 bases align to TRBD1. This CDR3 is built from 13 residues. Germline V gives CDR1 LNHDA, CDR2 SQIVND (reference sequence). With 5 bases clipped from V and 4 bases from J, the junction kept 2 bases outside the gene matches. Based on the CDR3 plus reference TRBV19 and TRBJ1-5, the full variable domain is DGGITQSPKYLFRKEGQNVTLSCEQNLNHDAMYWYRQDPGQGLRLIYYSQIVNDFQKGDIAEGYSVSREKKESFPLTVTSAQKNPTAFYLCASSWDRNQPQHFGDGTRLSIL.

The rearrangement links TRBV6-5 to TRBJ1-1; D gene ambiguous. The CDR3 spans 15 residues. The ends were cut back, 0 bases at V and 0 bases at J, with 8 bases in the middle. Germline CDR1 MNHEY, CDR2 SVGAGI. The CDR3 nucleotides are TGTGCCAGCAGTTACTCGAGGCAGTTGAACACTGAAGCTTTCTTT. This sequence encodes CASSYSRQLNTEAFF.